This T cell receptor beta chain comes out of a study of blood T cells in healthy people across ages. Drawing of peripheral blood yielded about 9.7 milliliters from each donor. PBMCs, at least 6 million per sample, were isolated. Through a sample-barcoded 5' primer and a J-beta primer mix, a second PCR was run for 7 to 11 cycles. TCRdb analysed the 5' RACE reads with MiXCR anew, one entry per CDR3 protein. The sample records 1 million or so distinct CDR3 sequences, approximately 25% being singletons. The CDR3 extends over 12 amino acids. From germline, CDR1 is ENHRY and CDR2 SYGVKD. V gave up 8 bases and J gave up 2 bases, with 7 bases separating them. The same sample was also used in a study of T cells of mothers and their children. Turning to that study: The sample comes from nine or ten healthy Caucasian donors: mothers and children.

This receptor was obtained from a girl aged 2-10 years in good health. Sequencing was carried out using blood. This chain links TRBV10-3 with TRBJ2-1; no definite D call. The chain's CDR3 is CAIRSTYNEQFF. The CDR3 DNA is TGTGCCATCCGGAGCACCTACAATGAGCAGTTCTTC.